One TCR beta chain is described in this entry. Its matching antigen is unknown. The data derive from a study of blood T cells in healthy people across ages. Study-wide context: Template switching retrieved approximately one barcoded beta molecule for each two T cells.

Combining a sample-barcoded 5' primer with a J-beta primer mix, a second PCR ran for about 6 to 12 cycles. Via MiXCR, TCRdb re-called the 5' RACE reads, giving one row per CDR3 protein. Here the sample spans about 1.6 million distinct CDR3 sequences, roughly 32% being singletons. V lost 2 bases to trimming and J lost 6 bases, with 16 bases between them. This CDR3 has 15 amino acids. Germline values: CDR1 MDHEN, CDR2 SYDVKM. Study outcomes and limitations: Compared with aged donors, long-lived donors showed fewer expanded clones, suggesting selection. Among T cells, TCR beta diversity per million cells dropped roughly linearly as age rose. Bulk PBMC profiling left naive and antigen-experienced comparisons inconclusive.

This TCR was recovered from a woman in her twenties or thirties in good health. Sequencing was carried out using blood. The chain joins TRBV28 to TRBJ1-2, with D unresolved. CDR3 amino acids: CASSLGPGRGNGYTF. CDR3 in DNA: TGTGCCAGCAGTTTAGGCCCCGGACGGGGAAATGGCTACACCTTC.